This TCR beta chain was sequenced in a study of cytomegalovirus exposure and HLA in healthy donors. Study in general: Most donors, roughly 84% of a few hundred genotyped, fell in the Caucasian-associated ancestry cluster.

This clone was recorded a few times. No antigen is known for it. It was with 60 Vbeta and 13 Jbeta primers that the PCR ran. Only in-frame clones appear in the TCRdb table, and some are missing; sequencing was by immunoSEQ multiplex PCR. The sample consists of tens of thousands of clones, more than 65% of them appearing once. Broader study findings: A later analysis linked around 15,000 TCR beta sequences to HLA alleles at 0.05 false discovery rate. The study listed some 160 cytomegalovirus-associated TCR beta chains.

CDR3 size: 15 residues. Per germline, CDR1 SNHLY and CDR2 FYNNEI. Unmatched junction bases numbered 8, after V lost 6 bases and J lost 5 bases. The source is a girl aged 2 to 9 in good health and CMV-seropositive. The sequenced material came from PBMCs. The V and J genes are TRBV2 and TRBJ2-2; 8 nucleotides match TRBD2. The DNA for the CDR3 is TGTGCCAGCAGCGGGAGCGGGAGTTTTACCGGGGAGCTGTTTTTT. This translates into CASSGSGSFTGELFF.